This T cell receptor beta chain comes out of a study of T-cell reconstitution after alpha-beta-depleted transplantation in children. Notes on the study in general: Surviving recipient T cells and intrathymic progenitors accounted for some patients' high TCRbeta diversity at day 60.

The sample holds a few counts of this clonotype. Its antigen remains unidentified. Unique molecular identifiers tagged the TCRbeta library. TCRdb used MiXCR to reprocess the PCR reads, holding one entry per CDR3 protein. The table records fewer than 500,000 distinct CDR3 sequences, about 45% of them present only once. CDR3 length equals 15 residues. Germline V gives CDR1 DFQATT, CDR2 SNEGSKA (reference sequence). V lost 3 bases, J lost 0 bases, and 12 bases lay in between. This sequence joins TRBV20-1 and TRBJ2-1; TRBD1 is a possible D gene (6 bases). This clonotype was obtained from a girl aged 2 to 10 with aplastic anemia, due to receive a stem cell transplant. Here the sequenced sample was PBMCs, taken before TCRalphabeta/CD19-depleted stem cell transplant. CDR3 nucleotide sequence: TGCAGTGCTAGCCCCGGACAGAGCTCCTACAATGAGCAGTTCTTC. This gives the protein CSASPGQSSYNEQFF.